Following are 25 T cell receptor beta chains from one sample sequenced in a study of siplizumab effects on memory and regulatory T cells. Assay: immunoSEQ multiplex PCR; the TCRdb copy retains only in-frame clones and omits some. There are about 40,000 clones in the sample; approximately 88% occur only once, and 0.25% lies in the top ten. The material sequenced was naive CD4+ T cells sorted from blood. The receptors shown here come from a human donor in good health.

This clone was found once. The CDR3, as DNA: TGCGCCAGCAGCTTGGTCCGAGGAGGAGTAGCCAAAAACATTCAGTACTTC. Its translation is CASSLVRGGVAKNIQYF. The chain recombines TRBV5-1 with TRBJ2-4; a possible D gene is TRBD2 (5 bases). This CDR3 is 17 amino acids long. In germline, CDR1 is SGHRS, CDR2 YFSETQ. V was trimmed by 0 bases and J by 0 bases, leaving 13 bases between them.

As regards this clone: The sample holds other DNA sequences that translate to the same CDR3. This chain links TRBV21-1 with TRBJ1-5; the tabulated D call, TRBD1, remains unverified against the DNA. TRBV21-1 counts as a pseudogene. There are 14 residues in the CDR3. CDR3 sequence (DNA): TGTGCCAGCAGCAAGACAGGGGGCAATCAGCCCCAGCATTTT. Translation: CASSKTGGNQPQHF.

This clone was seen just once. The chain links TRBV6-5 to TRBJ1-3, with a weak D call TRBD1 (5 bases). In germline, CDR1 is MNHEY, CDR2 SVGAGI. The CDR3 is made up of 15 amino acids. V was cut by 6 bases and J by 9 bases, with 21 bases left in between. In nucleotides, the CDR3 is TGTGCCAGCAGCCCGCAGGGCCCTAGGGGTGTCACCATATATTTT. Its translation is CASSPQGPRGVTIYF.

Here the CDR3 reads CASPRGDEVYNSPLHF. The CDR3 DNA is TGCGCCAGCCCAAGGGGGGACGAAGTTTATAATTCACCCCTCCACTTT. The gene calls are TRBV10-1 and TRBJ1-6; TRBD1 is a possible D gene (6 bases). This CDR3 contains 16 residues. Germline loops: CDR1 WNHNN, CDR2 SYGVQD (reference sequence). The germline V and J ends were trimmed by 8 bases and 4 bases, with 18 bases remaining between them.

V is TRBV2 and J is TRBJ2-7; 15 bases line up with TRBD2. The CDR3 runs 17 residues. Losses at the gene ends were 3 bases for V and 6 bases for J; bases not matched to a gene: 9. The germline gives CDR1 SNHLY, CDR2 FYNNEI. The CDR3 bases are TGTGCCAGCAGTGAGAGAGGACTAGCGGGAGGGCCGTCCGAGCAGTACTTC. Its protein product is CASSERGLAGGPSEQYF.

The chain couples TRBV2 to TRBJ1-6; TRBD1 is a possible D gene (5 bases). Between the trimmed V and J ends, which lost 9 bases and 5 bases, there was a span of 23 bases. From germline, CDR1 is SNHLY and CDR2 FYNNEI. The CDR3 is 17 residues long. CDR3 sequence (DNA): TGTGCCAGTAGCCGGGTCGACAGCCGAACGAATAATTCACCCCTCCACTTT. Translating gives CASSRVDSRTNNSPLHF.

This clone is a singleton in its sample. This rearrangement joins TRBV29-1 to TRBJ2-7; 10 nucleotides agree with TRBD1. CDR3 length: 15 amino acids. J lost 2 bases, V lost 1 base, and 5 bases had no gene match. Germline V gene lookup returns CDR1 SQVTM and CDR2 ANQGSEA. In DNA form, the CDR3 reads TGCAGCGTTGAAGGCGGACAGGGGGATCCCTACGAGCAGTACTTC. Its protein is CSVEGGQGDPYEQYF.

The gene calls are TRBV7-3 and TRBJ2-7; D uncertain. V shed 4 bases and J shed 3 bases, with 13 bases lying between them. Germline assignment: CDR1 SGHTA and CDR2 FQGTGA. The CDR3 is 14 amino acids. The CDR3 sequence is CASSSGGFNYEQYF. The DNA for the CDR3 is TGTGCCAGCAGCTCCGGTGGGTTTAACTACGAGCAGTACTTC.

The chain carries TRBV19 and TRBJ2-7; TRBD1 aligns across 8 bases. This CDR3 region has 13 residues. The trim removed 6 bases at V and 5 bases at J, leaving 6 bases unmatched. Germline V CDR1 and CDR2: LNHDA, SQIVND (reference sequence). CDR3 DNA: TGTGCCAGTAGGTCGTTACAGGGGGACGAGCAGTACTTC. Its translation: CASRSLQGDEQYF.

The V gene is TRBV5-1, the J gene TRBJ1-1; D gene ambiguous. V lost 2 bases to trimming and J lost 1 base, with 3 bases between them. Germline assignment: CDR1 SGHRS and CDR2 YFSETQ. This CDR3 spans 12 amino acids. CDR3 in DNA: TGCGCCAGCAGCTTTCAGAACACTGAAGCTTTCTTT. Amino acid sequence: CASSFQNTEAFF.

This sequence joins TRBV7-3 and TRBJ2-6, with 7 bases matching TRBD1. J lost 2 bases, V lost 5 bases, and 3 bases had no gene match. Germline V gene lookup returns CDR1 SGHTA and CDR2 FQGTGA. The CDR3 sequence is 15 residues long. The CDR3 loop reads CASSLGTAGANVLTF. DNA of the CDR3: TGTGCCAGCAGCCTAGGGACAGCTGGGGCCAACGTCCTGACTTTC. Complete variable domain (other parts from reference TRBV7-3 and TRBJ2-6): GAGVSQTPSNKVTEKGKYVELRCDPISGHTALYWYRQSLGQGPEFLIYFQGTGAADDSGLPNDRFFAVRPEGSVSTLKIQRTERGDSAVYLCASSLGTAGANVLTFGAGSRLTVL.

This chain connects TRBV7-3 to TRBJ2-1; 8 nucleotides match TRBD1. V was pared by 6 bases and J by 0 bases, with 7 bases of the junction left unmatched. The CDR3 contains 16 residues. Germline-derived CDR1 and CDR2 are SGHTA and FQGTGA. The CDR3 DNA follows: TGTGCCAGCAGTTCCTACAGGGGGAGCTCCTACAATGAGCAGTTCTTC. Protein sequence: CASSSYRGSSYNEQFF.

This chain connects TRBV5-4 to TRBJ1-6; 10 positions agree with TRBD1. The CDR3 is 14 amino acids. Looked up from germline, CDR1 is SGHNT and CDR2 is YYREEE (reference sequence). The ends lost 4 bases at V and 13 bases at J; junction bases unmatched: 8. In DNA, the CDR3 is TGTGCCAGCAGCCCGGGACAGGGGATCCCCCCCCTCCACTTT. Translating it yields CASSPGQGIPPLHF.

The CDR3 protein is CASSSQGLGNQPQHF. CDR3 DNA: TGTGCCAGCAGTTCCCAGGGGCTTGGCAATCAGCCCCAGCATTTT. This chain uses TRBV6-5 with TRBJ1-5; D might be TRBD1 (6 bases). Germline-derived CDR1 and CDR2 are MNHEY and SVGAGI. Trimming pared 4 bases from V and 2 bases from J, leaving 12 bases between. The CDR3 length is 15 residues.

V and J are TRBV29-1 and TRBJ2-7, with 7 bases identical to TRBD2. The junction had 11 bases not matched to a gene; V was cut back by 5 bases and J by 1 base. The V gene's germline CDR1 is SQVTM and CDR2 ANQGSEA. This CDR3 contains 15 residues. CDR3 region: CSVLLGQGLSYEQYF. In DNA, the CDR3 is TGCAGCGTTTTATTGGGGCAGGGACTATCCTACGAGCAGTACTTC.

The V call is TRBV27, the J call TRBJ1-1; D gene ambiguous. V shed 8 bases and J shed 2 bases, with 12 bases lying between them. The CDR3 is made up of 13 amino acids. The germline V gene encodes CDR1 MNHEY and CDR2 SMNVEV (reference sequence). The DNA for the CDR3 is TGTGCCAGCCGGATTCGCGAAAACACTGAAGCTTTCTTT. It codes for CASRIRENTEAFF.

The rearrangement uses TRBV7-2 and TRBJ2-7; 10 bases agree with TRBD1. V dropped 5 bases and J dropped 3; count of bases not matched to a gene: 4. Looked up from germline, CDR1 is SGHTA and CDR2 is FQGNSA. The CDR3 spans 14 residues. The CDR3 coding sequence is TGTGCCAGCAGCGCCGGGACAGGGGTCTACGAGCAGTACTTC. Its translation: CASSAGTGVYEQYF. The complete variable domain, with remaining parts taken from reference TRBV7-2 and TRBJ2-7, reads GAGVSQSPSNKVTEKGKDVELRCDPISGHTALYWYRQSLGQGLEFLIYFQGNSAPDKSGLPSDRFSAERTGGSVSTLTIQRTQQEDSAVYLCASSAGTGVYEQYFGPGTRLTVT.

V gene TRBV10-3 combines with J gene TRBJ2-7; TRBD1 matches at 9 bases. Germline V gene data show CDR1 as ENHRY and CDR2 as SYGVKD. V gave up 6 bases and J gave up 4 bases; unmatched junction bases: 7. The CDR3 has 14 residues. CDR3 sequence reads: CAIRSGQGDYEQYF. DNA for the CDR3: TGTGCCATCAGATCGGGACAGGGAGATTACGAGCAGTACTTC.

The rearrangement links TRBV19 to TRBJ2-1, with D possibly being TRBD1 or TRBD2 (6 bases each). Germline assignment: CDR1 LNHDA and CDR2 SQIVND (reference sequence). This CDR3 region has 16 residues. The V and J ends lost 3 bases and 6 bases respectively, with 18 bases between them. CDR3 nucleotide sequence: TGTGCCAGTAGTATTGGAGGGGGATTTAGAGGCAATGAGCAGTTCTTC. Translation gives CASSIGGGFRGNEQFF.

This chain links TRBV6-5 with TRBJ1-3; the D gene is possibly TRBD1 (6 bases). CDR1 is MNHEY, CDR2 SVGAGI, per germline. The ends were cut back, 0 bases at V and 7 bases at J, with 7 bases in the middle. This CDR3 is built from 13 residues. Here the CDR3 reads CASSYSGQNTIYF. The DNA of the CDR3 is TGTGCCAGCAGTTACTCCGGACAGAACACCATATATTTT.

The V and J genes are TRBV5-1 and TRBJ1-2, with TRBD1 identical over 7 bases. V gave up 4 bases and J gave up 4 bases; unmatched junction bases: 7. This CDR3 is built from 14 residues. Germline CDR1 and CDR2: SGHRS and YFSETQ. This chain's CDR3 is CASSAGQLSYGYTF. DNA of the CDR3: TGCGCCAGCAGCGCGGGACAGCTTAGCTATGGCTACACCTTC.

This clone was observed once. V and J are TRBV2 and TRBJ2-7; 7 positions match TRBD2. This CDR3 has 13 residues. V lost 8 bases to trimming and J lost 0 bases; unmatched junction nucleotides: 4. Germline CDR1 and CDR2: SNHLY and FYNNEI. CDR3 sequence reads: CASRGGSSYEQYF. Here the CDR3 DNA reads TGTGCCAGCCGGGGCGGGAGCTCCTACGAGCAGTACTTC. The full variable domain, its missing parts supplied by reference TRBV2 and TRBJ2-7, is EPEVTQTPSHQVTQMGQEVILRCVPISNHLYFYWYRQILGQKVEFLVSFYNNEISEKSEIFDDQFSVERPDGSNFTLKIRSTKLEDSAMYFCASRGGSSYEQYFGPGTRLTVT.

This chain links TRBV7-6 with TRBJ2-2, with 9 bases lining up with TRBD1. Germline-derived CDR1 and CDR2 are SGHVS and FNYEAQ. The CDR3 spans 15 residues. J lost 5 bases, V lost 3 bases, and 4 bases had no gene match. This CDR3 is CASSFRQGGTGELFF. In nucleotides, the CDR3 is TGTGCCAGCAGCTTCAGACAGGGGGGAACCGGGGAGCTGTTTTTT.

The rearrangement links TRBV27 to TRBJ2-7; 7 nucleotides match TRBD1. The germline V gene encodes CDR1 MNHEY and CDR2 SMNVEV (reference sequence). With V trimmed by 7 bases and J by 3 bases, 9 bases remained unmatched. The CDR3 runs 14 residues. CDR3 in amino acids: CASTFGTGDYEQYF. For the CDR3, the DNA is TGTGCCAGCACTTTCGGAACAGGGGACTACGAGCAGTACTTC.

The CDR3 nucleotides are TGCGCCAGCAGCTTGGATTCGATGGGGCCAGGCTACACCTTC. Translation gives CASSLDSMGPGYTF. The chain couples TRBV5-1 to TRBJ1-2; D might be TRBD1 (5 bases). The CDR3 is 14 residues long. Germline V gene data show CDR1 as SGHRS and CDR2 as YFSETQ. V was clipped by 0 bases and J by 8 bases, with 14 bases between them.